A selection of T cell receptor beta chains follows, all from one sample in a study of CD4 and CD8 cells across lung adenocarcinoma regions. TCRdb re-called the PCR reads with MiXCR, one entry per CDR3 protein. The sample includes 15,000 to 20,000 distinct CDR3 sequences, around 46% seen only once; the top ten take about a third. Sequenced material: CD8+ T cells from the margin of a lung tumor. The receptor source for this set is a male donor with lung adenocarcinoma. The CD4 and CD8 labels of this study may be unreliable. Each CDR3 is given with its conserved first and last residue. A D gene is named only where the DNA matches it firmly. Clone size is stated in some rows and not others, as once, few, many or a class when expanded.

V	D	size	J	DNA	CDR3
TRBV6-5	TRBD2	large	TRBJ2-3	TGTGCCAGCACTAACGGGGGGGGCGAGTTGGATACGCAGTATTTT	CASTNGGGELDTQYF
TRBV10-3	TRBD2	.	TRBJ2-3	TGTGCCATCAGTGAGGGCCCCGGGGGGGTTGATGCAGATACGCAGTATTTT	CAISEGPGGVDADTQYF
TRBV27	.	many	TRBJ2-7	TGTGCCAGCAGTTTGGGGTGGGGCAGGGTAAACGAGCAGTACTTC	CASSLGWGRVNEQYF
TRBV27	.	many	TRBJ1-2	TGTGCCAGCAGACAGCGTTCTAACTATGGCTACACCTTC	CASRQRSNYGYTF
TRBV6-1	.	many	TRBJ1-1	TGTGCCAGCAGGAGTATCTCTGAAGCTTTCTTT	CASRSISEAFF
TRBV5-6	TRBD1	.	TRBJ1-1	TGTGCCAGCAGCCCAGACAGGGGGATGACTGAAGCTTTCTTT	CASSPDRGMTEAFF
TRBV6-1	TRBD1	.	TRBJ2-5	TGTGCCAGCAGTGAAACCAGGACAGGCCAAGAGACCCAGTACTTC	CASSETRTGQETQYF
TRBV5-4	.	.	TRBJ2-1	TGTGCCAGCAGCCCTGGTCTCCGACAGAGCTACAATGAGCAGTTCTTC	CASSPGLRQSYNEQFF
TRBV4-1	TRBD2	.	TRBJ2-5	TGCGCCAGCAGCGAGGGTATCGGGGGGGGGGCCAAAGAGACGCAGTATTTC	CASSEGIGGGAKETQYF
TRBV9	TRBD2	.	TRBJ2-3	TGTGCCAGCAGCTCAAGCGGGAGGCCCACAGATACGCAGTATTTT	CASSSSGRPTDTQYF
TRBV7-2	TRBD2	medium-sized	TRBJ2-5	TGTGCCAGCAGCTCCGACCGTAGCGGGCGGGAGACCCAGTACTTC	CASSSDRSGRETQYF
TRBV6-1	.	few	TRBJ1-2	TGTGCCAGCAGTGAACAGGGCAGCGTCTATGGCTACACCTTC	CASSEQGSVYGYTF
TRBV7-2	TRBD2	many	TRBJ2-7	TGTGCCAGCAGCTTAGCGGCGGGAGGGCCACACGAGCAGTACTTC	CASSLAAGGPHEQYF
TRBV7-2	.	many	TRBJ1-1	TGTGCCAGCAGCTCCCCGGGGGGGGGCGCCGGCACTGAAGCTTTCTTT	CASSSPGGGAGTEAFF
TRBV6-1	.	.	TRBJ2-3	TGTGCCAGCAGGAAAGGGTTGGGCCGGGATACGCAGTATTTT	CASRKGLGRDTQYF
TRBV10-3	TRBD1	.	TRBJ1-5	TGTGCCATTAAAGACAGGGGATTAGGGCCCCAGCATTTT	CAIKDRGLGPQHF
TRBV11-3	.	.	TRBJ2-2	TGTGCCAGCAGCTTAGGTATCGCGAACACCGGGGAGCTGTTTTTT	CASSLGIANTGELFF
TRBV6-1	TRBD2	medium-sized	TRBJ2-1	TGTGCCAGCAGACCCACTAGCGGGAGGGCCAATGAGCAGTTCTTC	CASRPTSGRANEQFF
TRBV6-1	.	.	TRBJ2-4	TGTGCCAGCCGTGAAGCGGGGACATGGGTTAAGGACATGCAGTACTTC	CASREAGTWVKDMQYF
TRBV24-1	.	.	TRBJ2-5	TGTGCCACCAGTGACCCCGATCTAGCGAGAGAACAAGAGACCCAGTACTTC	CATSDPDLAREQETQYF
TRBV6-1	.	.	TRBJ2-7	TGTGCCAGCGGGGGGTGGGGGGGCCGTGACAAAGATACGCAGTACTTC	CASGGWGGRDKDTQYF
TRBV10-2	.	medium-sized	TRBJ2-1	TGCGCCAGCAGTGAAGGGCGGGATGCCTACAATGAGCAGTTCTTC	CASSEGRDAYNEQFF
TRBV6-1	TRBD1	.	TRBJ2-7	TGTGCCAGCAGTGGGACAGGGGGTCCCTCCTACGAGCAGTACTTC	CASSGTGGPSYEQYF
TRBV6-5	TRBD1	.	TRBJ2-7	TGTGCCAGCAGTTTTAAGGGACAGGGGGGCTACGAGCAGTACTTC	CASSFKGQGGYEQYF
TRBV6-1	TRBD1	.	TRBJ2-3	TGTGCCAGCAGTGCTACCTCCACAGGGGGCGGGAAAGATACGCAGTATTTC	CASSATSTGGGKDTQYF
TRBV11-2	.	.	TRBJ2-1	TGTGCCAGCAGCTCCGGGTTCAATGAGCAGTTCTTC	CASSSGFNEQFF
TRBV27	.	once	TRBJ2-1	TGTGCCAGCAGTTTATGGGCAGGAGGCGTCAATGAGCAGTTCTTC	CASSLWAGGVNEQFF
TRBV6-1	.	.	TRBJ2-1	TGTGCCAGCAGTGAAGCCGGCGGCCAGAATGAGCAGTTCTTC	CASSEAGGQNEQFF
TRBV11-2	TRBD2	many	TRBJ2-7	TGTGCCAGCAGCTTAGAGTCGGGGGGGGAGCAGTACTTC	CASSLESGGEQYF
TRBV6-1	.	.	TRBJ2-5	TGTGCGGGCATTGAGGGCCGTGAAAAACAGACCCAGTACTTC	CAGIEGREKQTQYF
TRBV6-1	TRBD1	.	TRBJ2-1	TGTGCCAGCAGACGGCAGGGGGCTAGCAATGAGCAGTTCTTC	CASRRQGASNEQFF
TRBV11-2	TRBD2	.	TRBJ2-7	TGTGCCAGCAGCTTAGAGCCTAGCGGGAGTGCCGAGCAGTACTTC	CASSLEPSGSAEQYF
TRBV6-1	TRBD2	many	TRBJ2-2	TGTGCCAGCATTCAGACTAGCGGGAGGGCCTGGGTCGGGGAGCTGTTTTTT	CASIQTSGRAWVGELFF
TRBV6-1	.	.	TRBJ2-3	TGTGCCAGCAAGGTGGGGACATCGCAGTATTTT	CASKVGTSQYF
TRBV4-1	.	.	TRBJ2-7	TGCGCCAGCAGCCAAGTTACAGGCGAGCAGTACTTC	CASSQVTGEQYF
TRBV6-5	.	.	TRBJ2-3	TGTGCCAGCAGTTCTATGACTGTATACACAGATACGCAGTATTTT	CASSSMTVYTDTQYF
TRBV20-1	.	.	TRBJ1-4	TGCAGTGCCAGCACAGGGTCTCAGGAAAAACTGTTTTTT	CSASTGSQEKLFF
TRBV11-3	TRBD2	many	TRBJ2-1	TGTGCCAGCAGCCCCACTAGCGGGCGCTACAATGAGCAGTTCTTC	CASSPTSGRYNEQFF
TRBV20-1	.	.	TRBJ1-2	TGCAGTGCCAATAAGCAGGGAAATAACTATGGCTACACCTTC	CSANKQGNNYGYTF
TRBV10-3	TRBD1	.	TRBJ2-2	TGTGCCATCAGTGAGACAGGGGCCCCGAACACCGGGGAGCTGTTTTTT	CAISETGAPNTGELFF
TRBV6-1	TRBD2	.	TRBJ2-1	TGTGCCAGCAGTCCTAGACCTCGACTAGCAGGTTGGAAGTCTTATGAGCAGTTCTTC	CASSPRPRLAGWKSYEQFF
TRBV12-3/TRBV12-4	.	many	TRBJ2-1	TGTGCCAGCACGTCATCGAGGGGGAATGAGCAGTTCTTC	CASTSSRGNEQFF
TRBV7-2	.	many	TRBJ2-3	TGTGCCAGCAGCTTATATTCAGATACGCAGTATTTT	CASSLYSDTQYF
TRBV6-1	.	once	TRBJ2-5	TGTGCCAGCAGTGACCGGAACAAAGATACCCAGTATTTC	CASSDRNKDTQYF
TRBV6-1	.	.	TRBJ1-2	TGTGCCAGCACCGCTACCCTAACGGGGGCGCAGGGCTACACCTTC	CASTATLTGAQGYTF
TRBV3-1	TRBD2	few	TRBJ2-5	TGTGCCAGCAGCCAAGCTAGCGGGAGGATCGGAGAGACCCAGTACTTC	CASSQASGRIGETQYF
TRBV30	.	few	TRBJ2-1	TGTGCCTGGAGCGGGGGACGAGACAATGAGCAGTTCTTC	CAWSGGRDNEQFF
TRBV6-1	TRBD1	.	TRBJ1-5	TGTGCCAGCAGTGAAGCTGACAGGGGCCAGCCCCAGCATTTT	CASSEADRGQPQHF